The TCR beta chain described here comes from a study of blood T cell repertoires in COVID-19. This table comes from immunoSEQ multiplex PCR, and its TCRdb copy is limited to in-frame clones, with some not included. The sample carries roughly 300,000 clones, approximately 85% recorded once. V shed 5 bases and J 2 bases; nucleotides not matched to a gene: 8. The CDR3 length is 16 residues. Germline V CDR1 and CDR2: MNHEY, SMNVEV (reference sequence). The receptor comes from a woman aged 45-60 years with acute or convalescent COVID-19. The sequencing input was peripheral blood. The V gene is TRBV27, the J gene TRBJ2-1; 8 bases match TRBD1. The CDR3 DNA sequence: TGTGCCAGCAGTCCCCCGGACAGGGCCGCCTACAATGAGCAGTTCTTC. Its translation is CASSPPDRAAYNEQFF.